These 12 T cell receptor beta chains were sequenced from one sample in a study of blood T cells in healthy people across ages. With a J-beta primer mix and a sample-barcoded 5' primer, a second PCR ran roughly 6 to 11 cycles. TCRdb re-called the 5' RACE reads through MiXCR, storing one row per CDR3 protein. The sample includes 1.5 million to 2 million distinct CDR3 sequences, over 25% of them seen just once. The sample comprised blood. The origin of the receptors is a young woman in good health.

The chain employs TRBV28 and TRBJ1-4; D possibly corresponds to TRBD1 (6 bases). The V gene's germline CDR1 is MDHEN and CDR2 SYDVKM. This CDR3 has 14 residues. The V and J ends lost 6 bases and 8 bases respectively, with 16 bases between them. For the CDR3, the DNA is TGTGCCAGCAGACAGGGAGGACGTGGAGAAAAACTGTTTTTT. Its translation is CASRQGGRGEKLFF.

With respect to this clonotype: Germline is not matched at one junction end, which may reflect a read error. The chain couples TRBV4-3 to TRBJ2-3; TRBD1 is a possible D gene (6 bases). CDR1 LGHNA and CDR2 YSLEER come from the germline V gene. The CDR3 is made up of 17 amino acids. The DNA for the CDR3 is TGCGCCAGCAGCCAAGAATCCAGGGGCTCAGGCACAAATACGCAGTATTTT. It codes for CASSQESRGSGTNTQYF.

In regard to this clonotype: Given a much more abundant clone one base away, this may be a read error. V usage is TRBV28 and J usage is TRBJ2-5, with 9 positions matching TRBD1. The assigned J gene may be wrong: the sequence end matches TRBJ2-7 better. The CDR3 totals 15 residues. Germline-derived CDR1 and CDR2 are MDHEN and SYDVKM. CDR3 in amino acids: CASTNHGTGIGEQYF. Here the CDR3 DNA reads TGTGCCAGCACCAACCACGGGACAGGGATCGGCGAGCAGTACTTC.

The rearrangement links TRBV5-5 to TRBJ2-5; D is unclear. The J call could be wrong; TRBJ2-7 is a better fit for the DNA end. Germline values: CDR1 SGHKS, CDR2 YYEKEE (reference sequence). The CDR3 length is 12 residues. CDR3 residues: CASSRPVPEQYF. As DNA, the CDR3 is TGTGCCAGCAGCCGCCCCGTCCCCGAGCAGTACTTC.

With regard to this clonotype: Given a much more abundant clone one base away, this may be a read error. The CDR3 here is CVSSLVTANTEAFF. Here the CDR3 DNA reads TGTGTCAGCAGCTTAGTAACAGCGAACACTGAAGCTTTCTTT. The chain links TRBV7-6 to TRBJ1-1; D uncertain. This CDR3 contains 14 residues. The germline gives CDR1 SGHVS, CDR2 FNYEAQ.

The rearrangement uses TRBV20-1 and TRBJ2-2; tentatively, D is TRBD1 (7 bases). Germline-derived CDR1 and CDR2 are DFQATT and SNEGSKA (reference sequence). This CDR3 is built from 15 residues. Trimming stripped 5 bases from V and 1 base from J, with 14 bases between. The chain's CDR3 is CSAYRRDRNTGELFF. For the CDR3, the DNA is TGCAGTGCTTACCGGCGGGACAGGAACACCGGGGAGCTGTTTTTT.

The chain links TRBV28 to TRBJ1-5, with D perhaps TRBD1 (5 bases). Germline V CDR1 and CDR2: MDHEN, SYDVKM. The germline V and J ends were trimmed by 5 bases and 2 bases, with 13 bases remaining between them. CDR3 length: 15 residues. The DNA for the CDR3 is TGTGCCAGCAGTCTTAAGGGGAGGGGCAATCAGCCCCAGCATTTT. Residues: CASSLKGRGNQPQHF.

This clonotype was observed many times. The V call is TRBV29-1, the J call TRBJ2-1; D is possibly TRBD1 or TRBD2 (5 bases each). Trimming took 6 bases from V and 6 from J, leaving 6 bases between them. The length of the CDR3 is 10 residues. CDR1 SQVTM and CDR2 ANQGSEA come from the germline V gene. CDR3 amino acids: CSVGTNEQFF. CDR3 bases: TGCAGCGTGGGGACCAATGAGCAGTTCTTC.

There are many counts of this clonotype. The chain couples TRBV12-3 or TRBV12-4 to TRBJ2-7; D ambiguous. There are 13 residues in the CDR3. Deletions cut 4 bases from V and 5 bases from J, with 12 bases between. The CDR3 DNA reads TGTGCCAGCAGTTCTCCGCGCGGACACGAGCAGTACTTC. Translated, it gives CASSSPRGHEQYF.

Notes on this clonotype: An end of the junction differs from the germline gene, which may be a read error. This rearrangement joins TRBV9 to TRBJ2-3, with a weak D call TRBD2 (7 bases). There are 17 residues in the CDR3. CDR1 and CDR2 from the germline V gene are SGDLS and YYNGEE. The chain's CDR3 is CVSSVLDGGLSTDTQYF. CDR3 sequence (DNA): TGTGTCAGCAGCGTTCTGGACGGGGGGCTTAGCACAGATACGCAGTATTTT.

This clonotype has only a few counts. The gene calls are TRBV10-3 and TRBJ2-2; 10 positions agree with TRBD2. The CDR3 loop spans 14 amino acids. Trimming took 11 bases from V and 6 from J; bases not matched to a gene: 9. Per germline, CDR1 ENHRY and CDR2 SYGVKD. DNA of the CDR3: TGTGCCGTCACTAGCGGGACGTTCCCCGGGGAGCTGTTTTTT. Its protein product is CAVTSGTFPGELFF.

The CDR3 sequence: CATFEAGELFF. The CDR3 DNA follows: TGTGCCACCTTTGAGGCCGGGGAGCTGTTTTTT. This chain links TRBV6-2 or TRBV6-3 with TRBJ2-2; the D is unclear. CDR1 MNHEY and CDR2 SVGEGT come from the germline V gene. The V gene lost 10 bases and the J gene lost 6 bases, with 9 bases spanning the gap. This CDR3 has 11 residues.